Listed below are T cell receptor beta chains from one sample, sequenced in a study of post-analysis software for immune sequencing data. From the PCR reads, TCRdb called clonotypes with MiXCR, one entry per CDR3 protein. The table shows about 760,000 distinct CDR3 sequences, with about 27% occurring only once. What was sequenced was blood. All receptors derive from a girl aged 5-17 years with multiple sclerosis. Both conserved end residues are part of each CDR3. Fields, in order: clone size, D gene, V gene, J gene, CDR3 protein, CDR3 DNA. A D gene is named only where the DNA matches it firmly. Expanded clones are given a class, and other clones once, few, many or no size at all.

size: NA; D: NA; V: TRBV7-2; J: TRBJ2-1; CDR3: CASSPYSGTRRSDNEQFF; DNA: TGTGCCAGCAGCCCATACTCCGGGACTCGGCGGAGCGACAATGAGCAGTTCTTC
size: few; D: TRBD1; V: TRBV15; J: TRBJ2-6; CDR3: CATSRGQGAGGANVLTF; DNA: TGTGCCACCAGCAGAGGACAGGGGGCAGGTGGGGCCAACGTCCTGACTTTC
size: NA; D: NA; V: TRBV28; J: TRBJ2-7; CDR3: CASGSPGRNIYEQYF; DNA: TGTGCCAGCGGGTCCCCGGGACGGAACATTTACGAGCAGTACTTC
size: NA; D: TRBD2; V: TRBV4-3; J: TRBJ2-1; CDR3: CASSQGRGLAGSEQFF; DNA: TGCGCCAGCAGTCAAGGACGCGGACTAGCGGGATCTGAGCAGTTCTTC
size: NA; D: NA; V: TRBV20-1; J: TRBJ2-5; CDR3: CSARGSGSETQYF; DNA: TGCAGTGCCCGAGGTTCAGGGTCGGAGACCCAGTACTTC
size: few; D: TRBD1; V: TRBV6-5; J: TRBJ1-4; CDR3: CASSPQGGQEKLFF; DNA: TGTGCCAGCAGTCCCCAGGGGGGCCAAGAAAAACTGTTTTTT
size: few; D: TRBD1; V: TRBV3-1; J: TRBJ1-6; CDR3: CASSRRPGGSALHF; DNA: TGTGCCAGCAGCCGACGTCCAGGGGGTTCGGCCCTCCACTTT
size: many; D: NA; V: TRBV6-5; J: TRBJ2-6; CDR3: CASSAGANVLTF; DNA: TGTGCCAGCAGTGCCGGGGCCAACGTCCTGACTTTC
size: NA; D: TRBD2; V: TRBV20-1; J: TRBJ2-3; CDR3: CSTRGLAADTQYF; DNA: TGCAGTACTCGTGGACTAGCGGCAGATACGCAGTATTTT
size: many; D: NA; V: TRBV5-1; J: TRBJ1-2; CDR3: CASSLEDYGYTF; DNA: TGCGCCAGCAGCTTGGAGGACTATGGCTACACCTTC
size: NA; D: NA; V: TRBV2; J: TRBJ1-2; CDR3: CASSEGGRIYGYTF; DNA: TGTGCCAGCAGTGAAGGGGGCAGGATCTATGGCTACACCTTC
size: NA; D: NA; V: TRBV25-1; J: TRBJ2-3; CDR3: CASSEFEGSGTDTQYF; DNA: TGTGCCAGCAGTGAATTTGAGGGGAGTGGCACAGATACGCAGTATTTT
size: NA; D: TRBD1; V: TRBV28; J: TRBJ2-1; CDR3: CASSLVGGNGQFF; DNA: TGTGCCAGCAGCCTGGTAGGGGGCAATGGGCAGTTCTTC
size: few; D: TRBD1; V: TRBV20-1; J: TRBJ2-4; CDR3: CSAIRTGAREQYF; DNA: TGCAGTGCTATTAGGACAGGGGCGAGAGAGCAGTACTTC
size: NA; D: TRBD2; V: TRBV28; J: TRBJ2-1; CDR3: CASSSGLAGEQFF; DNA: TGTGCCAGCAGTTCCGGACTAGCGGGAGAGCAGTTCTTC
size: few; D: NA; V: TRBV28; J: TRBJ2-2; CDR3: CASSFPGRENTGELFF; DNA: TGTGCCAGCAGTTTTCCGGGACGGGAGAACACCGGGGAGCTGTTTTTT
size: few; D: TRBD1; V: TRBV5-1; J: TRBJ2-5; CDR3: CASSLAQGVQETQYF; DNA: TGCGCCAGCAGCTTGGCGCAGGGGGTACAAGAGACCCAGTACTTC
size: NA; D: NA; V: TRBV27; J: TRBJ2-1; CDR3: CASSLSMGNNEQFF; DNA: TGTGCCAGCAGTTTATCGATGGGGAACAATGAGCAGTTCTTC
size: few; D: TRBD1; V: TRBV29-1; J: TRBJ2-2; CDR3: CSVGDRGNTGELFF; DNA: TGCAGCGTGGGGGACAGGGGTAACACCGGGGAGCTGTTTTTT
size: NA; D: NA; V: TRBV28; J: TRBJ2-5; CDR3: CASHFGSPTETQYF; DNA: TGTGCCAGCCACTTCGGGTCTCCAACAGAGACCCAGTACTTC
size: NA; D: NA; V: TRBV27; J: TRBJ2-4; CDR3: CASSTGGTAKNIQYF; DNA: TGTGCCAGTAGTACCGGAGGGACGGCCAAAAACATTCAGTACTTC
size: NA; D: TRBD2; V: TRBV9; J: TRBJ2-1; CDR3: CASAVGLANYEQFF; DNA: TGTGCCAGCGCTGTTGGACTAGCGAATTATGAGCAGTTCTTC
size: many; D: NA; V: TRBV7-2; J: TRBJ1-6; CDR3: CASSFGGENSPLHF; DNA: TGTGCCAGCAGCTTTGGGGGAGAGAATTCACCCCTCCACTTT
size: once; D: NA; V: TRBV29-1; J: TRBJ1-3; CDR3: CSVELGAGNTIYF; DNA: TGCAGCGTTGAACTAGGTGCTGGAAACACCATATATTTT
size: NA; D: NA; V: TRBV7-2; J: TRBJ2-1; CDR3: CASSLVEFHEQFF; DNA: TGTGCCAGCAGCTTAGTAGAGTTCCATGAGCAGTTCTTC
size: NA; D: NA; V: TRBV3-1; J: TRBJ2-7; CDR3: CASSRGGWSYNEQYF; DNA: TGTGCCAGCAGCCGAGGGGGATGGTCCTACAATGAGCAGTACTTC
size: NA; D: TRBD2; V: TRBV7-2; J: TRBJ2-3; CDR3: CASSLVTSGVSTDTQYF; DNA: TGTGCCAGCAGCTTAGTAACTAGCGGGGTGAGCACAGATACGCAGTATTTT
size: NA; D: NA; V: TRBV12-3/TRBV12-4; J: TRBJ1-2; CDR3: CASSPLGGSGYTF; DNA: TGTGCCAGCAGCCCTCTTGGGGGCAGTGGCTACACCTTC
size: NA; D: NA; V: TRBV24-1; J: TRBJ2-1; CDR3: CATSDYTGYQETQFF; DNA: TGTGCCACCAGTGATTACACAGGATACCAAGAGACCCAGTTCTTC
size: NA; D: TRBD2; V: TRBV12-3/TRBV12-4; J: TRBJ2-5; CDR3: CASSFLPGSGGLETQYF; DNA: TGTGCCAGCAGTTTTCTCCCGGGTAGCGGGGGCTTGGAGACCCAGTACTTC
size: NA; D: TRBD2; V: TRBV15; J: TRBJ2-7; CDR3: CATSSREGWEQYF; DNA: TGTGCCACCAGCAGTCGGGAGGGCTGGGAGCAGTACTTC
size: few; D: NA; V: TRBV5-5; J: TRBJ2-7; CDR3: CASSLEQHYEQYF; DNA: TGTGCCAGCAGCTTGGAGCAGCACTACGAGCAGTACTTC
size: NA; D: TRBD1; V: TRBV4-1; J: TRBJ1-3; CDR3: CASSQPGQSSGNTIYF; DNA: TGCGCCAGCAGCCAACCGGGACAGAGCTCTGGAAACACCATATATTTT
size: NA; D: NA; V: TRBV3-1; J: TRBJ2-5; CDR3: CASSPSGSGGETQYF; DNA: TGTGCCAGCAGCCCTTCAGGGTCAGGGGGGGAGACCCAGTACTTC
size: NA; D: NA; V: TRBV6-6; J: TRBJ2-1; CDR3: CASTPGGEQFF; DNA: TGTGCCAGCACTCCTGGGGGAGAGCAGTTCTTC
size: few; D: NA; V: TRBV7-2; J: TRBJ2-5; CDR3: CASSSQGVGETQYF; DNA: TGTGCCAGCAGCTCACAGGGTGTGGGAGAGACCCAGTACTTC